A single sample gave rise to the 23 T cell receptor beta chains below, sequenced in a study of T cell responses to AZD1222 COVID-19 vaccine. TCRdb keeps only in-frame clones here, not all; method: immunoSEQ multiplex PCR. Of about 99,000 clones listed, around 91% are singletons. The sample in question was peripheral blood, obtained on day 0 of AZD1222 vaccination. The receptors were sampled from an adult in good health.

The rearrangement links TRBV5-1 to TRBJ1-3, with 9 positions matching TRBD1. This CDR3 comprises 18 residues. Germline CDR1 reads SGHRS; CDR2 reads YFSETQ. J was trimmed by 2 bases and V by 5 bases; bases with no gene match: 14. The CDR3 coding sequence is TGCGCCAGCAGTACCACTCCCGGGACAGGGTTTCCTGGAAACACCATATATTTT. It is translated as CASSTTPGTGFPGNTIYF.

The chain carries TRBV5-1 and TRBJ1-6; D is unclear. The CDR3 has 13 residues. CDR1 and CDR2 (germline): SGHRS, YFSETQ. Deletions cut 0 bases from V and 10 bases from J, with 8 bases between. Written as DNA, the CDR3 is TGCGCCAGCAGCTTGGCCGGGGTCTCACCCCTCCACTTT. It codes for CASSLAGVSPLHF. The full variable domain, with the rest looked up from reference TRBV5-1 and TRBJ1-6, is KAGVTQTPRYLIKTRGQQVTLSCSPISGHRSVSWYQQTPGQGLQFLFEYFSETQRNKGNFPGRFSGRQFSNSRSEMNVSTLELGDSALYLCASSLAGVSPLHFGNGTRLTVT.

This chain uses TRBV5-6 with TRBJ1-5; tentative D call: TRBD1 (6 bases). This CDR3 region has 13 residues. Germline V gene sequence: CDR1 SGHDT, CDR2 YYEEEE. Trimming cost V 0 bases and J 10 bases, with 11 bases left between them. CDR3 amino acids: CASSLGPTGPQHF. CDR3 DNA sequence: TGTGCCAGCAGCTTGGGCCCGACAGGCCCCCAGCATTTT.

This clone was seen only once. The chain links TRBV6-6 to TRBJ1-2; perhaps TRBD1 as D (5 bases). Germline assignment: CDR1 MNHNY and CDR2 SVGAGI (reference sequence). V was shortened by 1 base and J by 4 bases, with 10 bases between the two germline ends. This CDR3 is 14 amino acids long. The CDR3: CASSYYRDSYGYTF. The DNA of the CDR3 is TGTGCCAGCAGTTACTACAGAGACAGCTATGGCTACACCTTC.

This clone is deemed medium-sized. The V gene is TRBV6-1, the J gene TRBJ2-3; D not certain. Between the trimmed V and J ends, which lost 3 bases and 0 bases, there was a span of 10 bases. Germline CDR1 MNHNS, CDR2 SASEGT. The CDR3 contains 15 residues. In DNA, the CDR3 is TGTGCCAGCAGTGAGGCAGATGGGAGCACAGATACGCAGTATTTT. Translated: CASSEADGSTDTQYF.

This CDR3 reads CATQGIDEQFF. The CDR3 DNA reads as TGTGCCACTCAGGGCATCGATGAGCAGTTCTTC. The chain joins TRBV5-4 to TRBJ2-1; tentative D call: TRBD1 (5 bases). The CDR3 extends over 11 amino acids. Trimming left V 9 bases short and J 8 bases short, with 12 bases between. Germline V gene data show CDR1 as SGHNT and CDR2 as YYREEE (reference sequence).

The chain couples TRBV11-3 to TRBJ2-3; D not resolved. Trimming took off 0 bases at V and 6 bases at J, with 7 bases between the two ends. CDR3 length: 13 residues. In germline, CDR1 is SGHNT, CDR2 YENEEA. CDR3 in DNA: TGTGCCAGCAGCTTAGATCTTCGGGATACGCAGTATTTT. Encoded protein: CASSLDLRDTQYF.

The rearrangement joins TRBV30 to TRBJ1-5, with 9 nucleotides matching TRBD1. CDR3 length: 15 residues. With V trimmed by 2 bases and J by 2 bases, 4 bases remained unmatched. The germline V gene has CDR1 GTSNPN and CDR2 SVGIG (reference sequence). This CDR3 reads CAWSSRTGGNQPQHF. DNA for the CDR3: TGTGCCTGGAGTTCCCGGACAGGGGGCAATCAGCCCCAGCATTTT.

The chain is built from TRBV3-1 (or the pseudogene TRBV3-2) and TRBJ1-4; D is uncertain. Germline CDR1 reads LGHDT; CDR2 reads YNNKEL (reference sequence). With 1 base removed from V and 11 bases from J, the gap between germline ends came to 8 bases. CDR3 length: 12 amino acids. CDR3 amino acids: CASSQGGGKLFF. CDR3 DNA: TGTGCCAGCAGCCAAGGTGGCGGGAAACTGTTTTTT.

The chain recombines TRBV5-6 with TRBJ2-7, with unresolved D. The CDR3 has 11 residues. V was shortened by 2 bases and J by 6 bases, with 6 bases between the two germline ends. In germline, CDR1 is SGHDT, CDR2 YYEEEE. CDR3 sequence: CASSFRSEQYF. CDR3 DNA: TGTGCCAGCAGCTTCCGGAGCGAGCAGTACTTC.

V gene TRBV27 combines with J gene TRBJ1-5; no reliable D call. Trimming pared 3 bases from V and 6 bases from J, leaving 9 bases between. This CDR3 has 13 residues. Germline V gives CDR1 MNHEY, CDR2 SMNVEV (reference sequence). CDR3 sequence (DNA): TGTGCCAGCAGTTTCCGCCCGAGTCAGCCCCAGCATTTT. Translating gives CASSFRPSQPQHF.

The V call is TRBV14, the J call TRBJ2-7; D is unclear. The germline V gene encodes CDR1 SGHDN and CDR2 FVKESK. Trimming removed 1 base from V and 3 bases from J, with 4 bases in between. The CDR3 consists of 12 residues. The CDR3 nucleotides are TGTGCCAGCAGCCAAGGGGACTACGAGCAGTACTTC. Protein sequence: CASSQGDYEQYF.

The chain employs TRBV29-1 and TRBJ1-3; 8 nucleotides match TRBD1. The CDR3 covers 13 residues. The V and J ends lost 6 bases and 4 bases, in that order; junction bases with no gene match: 5. Per the germline V gene, CDR1 is SQVTM and CDR2 is ANQGSEA. CDR3 bases: TGCAGCGTCCAGGGGGCAATAGGAAACACCATATATTTT. It codes for CSVQGAIGNTIYF.

J is TRBJ2-2 and V is TRBV5-1; possibly TRBD1 for D (5 bases). Germline V lookup: CDR1 SGHRS, CDR2 YFSETQ. The CDR3 is 13 amino acids. V was shortened by 3 bases and J by 6 bases, with 9 bases between the two germline ends. CDR3 in DNA: TGCGCCAGCAGCTCGACAGAGGCCGGGGAGCTGTTTTTT. This translates into CASSSTEAGELFF.

The V call is TRBV7-9, the J call TRBJ2-7; D not resolved. Trimming cost V 4 bases and J 5 bases, with 15 bases left between them. The CDR3 loop spans 14 amino acids. CDR1 and CDR2 (germline): SEHNR, FQNEAQ (reference sequence). The CDR3 here is CASSSGLGSNEQYF. In nucleotides, the CDR3 is TGTGCCAGCAGCTCTGGATTGGGAAGTAACGAGCAGTACTTC.

V and J are TRBV7-9 and TRBJ2-7; D remains ambiguous. The CDR3 runs to 13 residues. Trimming pared 3 bases from V and 2 bases from J, leaving 8 bases between. Germline lookup yields CDR1 SEHNR and CDR2 FQNEAQ (reference sequence). CDR3 region: CASSFSRTYEQYF. The CDR3 coding sequence is TGTGCCAGCAGCTTCAGCCGTACCTACGAGCAGTACTTC.

The V gene is TRBV5-4, the J gene TRBJ2-7, with TRBD1 identical over 10 bases. Unmatched junction bases numbered 6, after V lost 4 bases and J lost 2 bases. There are 15 residues in the CDR3. From germline, CDR1 is SGHNT and CDR2 YYREEE (reference sequence). The CDR3 nucleotides are TGTGCCAGCAGCATGTACGGGACAGGGGCCTACGAGCAGTACTTC. Translation gives CASSMYGTGAYEQYF.

The V call is TRBV6-5, the J call TRBJ1-1; D possibly corresponds to TRBD1 (6 bases). CDR1 and CDR2 from the germline V gene are MNHEY and SVGAGI. V lost 8 bases and J 5 bases, leaving 18 bases between the germline ends. The CDR3 covers 14 residues. In DNA form, the CDR3 reads TGTGCCAGCCTCCTCGGGCAGGGGAGAACTGAAGCTTTCTTT. Its protein is CASLLGQGRTEAFF.

V gene TRBV20-1 combines with J gene TRBJ1-1; 8 bases match TRBD1. Per germline, CDR1 DFQATT and CDR2 SNEGSKA (reference sequence). This CDR3 contains 16 residues. The junction had 9 bases not matched to a gene; V was cut back by 3 bases and J by 0 bases. The CDR3 region has the DNA TGCAGTGCTAGTCGAAGACAGGGGCTCATGAACACTGAAGCTTTCTTT. Protein sequence: CSASRRQGLMNTEAFF.

The genes are TRBV6-5 and TRBJ1-1; 12 bases are a match to TRBD1. The germline V gene has CDR1 MNHEY and CDR2 SVGAGI. The CDR3 is made up of 14 amino acids. The V gene end was trimmed by 6 bases and the J gene end by 1 base; junction bases not matched to a gene: 0. The CDR3 sequence is CASRGQGANTEAFF. In DNA, the CDR3 is TGTGCCAGCAGGGGACAGGGGGCGAACACTGAAGCTTTCTTT.

This sequence joins TRBV5-8 and TRBJ2-7, with D possibly being TRBD2 (6 bases). The CDR3 sequence is 17 residues long. The V gene lost 4 bases and the J gene lost 4 bases, with 24 bases spanning the gap. CDR1 and CDR2 from the germline V gene are SGHTS and YDEGEE. The DNA for the CDR3 is TGTGCCAGCAGCCAAATCCCAGGAGGGCCCGAGGGTTACGAGCAGTACTTC. Translating gives CASSQIPGGPEGYEQYF.

This chain links TRBV27 with TRBJ1-1; D is unclear. With 1 base removed from V and 4 bases from J, the gap between germline ends came to 7 bases. CDR3 length equals 13 residues. Germline lookup yields CDR1 MNHEY and CDR2 SMNVEV (reference sequence). CDR3 sequence: CASSLFRGTEAFF. The CDR3 DNA is TGTGCCAGCAGTTTATTTCGGGGCACTGAAGCTTTCTTT.

Only a few counts were recorded for this clone. The J gene is TRBJ2-2, the V gene TRBV10-3, with D tentatively TRBD1 or TRBD2 (6 bases each). The V and J ends lost 6 bases and 4 bases respectively, with 18 bases between them. The CDR3 is 16 residues long. The germline V gene has CDR1 ENHRY and CDR2 SYGVKD. The CDR3: CAISGAGQAVTGELFF. CDR3 DNA: TGTGCCATCAGCGGGGCGGGACAAGCGGTCACCGGGGAGCTGTTTTTT.